This T cell receptor (beta chain) was captured in a study of chemoradiotherapy in HPV16-positive cancers. Study observations and caveats: For HPV16-positive patients, expanding HPV-responsive T cells associated with longer recurrence-free survival. Non-HPV-specific T cells did not expand in tumors during treatment, whereas candidate HPV-specific clones and E7-related motifs did.

Over chemoradiotherapy, repertoires were sampled more than once. As to this clone: Its matching antigen is unknown.

Germline V gene data show CDR1 as SEHNR and CDR2 as FQNEAQ (reference sequence). This CDR3 is 16 amino acids long. V was trimmed by 0 bases and J by 4 bases, leaving 12 bases between them. Profiling relied on immunoSEQ multiplex PCR, and the TCRdb table lists in-frame clones only, not all of them. The table shows tens of thousands of clones, with 73% occurring only once. This chain connects TRBV7-9 to TRBJ2-2; tentative D call: TRBD1 (5 bases). Collection of the sample occurred from a patient who underwent chemoradiotherapy. The clonotype comes from a human donor with HPV-associated anogenital cancer. CDR3 sequence: CASSLAAGLSTGELFF. The CDR3 bases are TGTGCCAGCAGCTTAGCAGCAGGGCTGAGCACCGGGGAGCTGTTTTTT.